This record covers a single T cell receptor (beta chain). Its target is unknown. The sample originates from a study of shared clonotypes between healthy human individuals. Overall study findings and caveats: Memory subsets generally showed smaller estimated richness than naive subsets did.

This CDR3 contains 13 residues. V lost 8 bases, J lost 4 bases, and 12 bases lay in between. Per germline, CDR1 MNHNS and CDR2 SASEGT. Terminally differentiated effector memory CD45RA+ cells were excluded from the naive CD8 cells, which were CD45RO-negative and positively selected for CCR7. Sequencing was at deep level. The repertoire was sequenced with immunoSEQ multiplex PCR; TCRdb's copy has only in-frame clones and lacks some. Of about 2.2 million clones detected, 93% appear once; the ten largest clones hold about 1.7%. Sequencing was done on a sample of naive CD8+ T cells from PBMCs. V gene TRBV6-1 combines with J gene TRBJ1-5, with D hard to call. This clonotype originated in a young man in good health. Some clones in this sample may be carry-over from other donors' samples. The CDR3 here is CASGEVPNQPQHF. The CDR3 coding sequence is TGTGCCAGCGGGGAGGTGCCTAATCAGCCCCAGCATTTT.